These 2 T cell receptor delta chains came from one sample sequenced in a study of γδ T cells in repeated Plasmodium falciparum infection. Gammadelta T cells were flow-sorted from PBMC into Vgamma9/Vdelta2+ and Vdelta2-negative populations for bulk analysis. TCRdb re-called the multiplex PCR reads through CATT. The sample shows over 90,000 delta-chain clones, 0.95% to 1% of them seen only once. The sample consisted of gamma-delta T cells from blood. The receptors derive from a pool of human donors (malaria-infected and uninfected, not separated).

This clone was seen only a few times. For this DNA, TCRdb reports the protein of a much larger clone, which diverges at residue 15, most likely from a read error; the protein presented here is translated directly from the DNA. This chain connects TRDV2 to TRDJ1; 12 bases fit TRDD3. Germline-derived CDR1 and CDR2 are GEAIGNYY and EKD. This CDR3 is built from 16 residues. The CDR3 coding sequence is TGTGCCTGTGATCTACTGGGGGATACCTACACCGATAAACTCACCTTT. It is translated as CACDLLGDTYTDKLTF.

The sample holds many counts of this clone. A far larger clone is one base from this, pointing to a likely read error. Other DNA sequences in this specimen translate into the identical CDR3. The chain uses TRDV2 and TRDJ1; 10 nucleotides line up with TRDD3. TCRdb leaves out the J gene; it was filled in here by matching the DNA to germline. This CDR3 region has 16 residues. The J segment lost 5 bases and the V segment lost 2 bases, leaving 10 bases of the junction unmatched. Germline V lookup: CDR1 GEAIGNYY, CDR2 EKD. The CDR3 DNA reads TGTGCCTGTGACAAACTGGGGGATGCCGAGACTGATAAACTCATCTTT. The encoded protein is CACDKLGDAETDKLIF.